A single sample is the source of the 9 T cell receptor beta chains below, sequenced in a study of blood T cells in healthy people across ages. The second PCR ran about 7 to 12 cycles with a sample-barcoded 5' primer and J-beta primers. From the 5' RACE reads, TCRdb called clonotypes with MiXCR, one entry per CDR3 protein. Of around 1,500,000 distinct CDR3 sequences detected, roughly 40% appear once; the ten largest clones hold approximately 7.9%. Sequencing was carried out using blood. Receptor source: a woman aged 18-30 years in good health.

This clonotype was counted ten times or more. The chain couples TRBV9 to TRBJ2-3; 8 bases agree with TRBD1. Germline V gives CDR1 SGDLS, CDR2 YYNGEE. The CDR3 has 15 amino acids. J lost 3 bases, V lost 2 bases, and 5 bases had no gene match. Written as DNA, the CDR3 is TGTGCCAGCAGCGTCGGACAGGGTAAAACAGATACGCAGTATTTT. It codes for CASSVGQGKTDTQYF.

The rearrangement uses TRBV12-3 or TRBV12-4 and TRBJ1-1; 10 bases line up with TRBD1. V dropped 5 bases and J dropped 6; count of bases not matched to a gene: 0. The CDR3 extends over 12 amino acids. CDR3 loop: CASSGQGAEAFF. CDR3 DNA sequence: TGTGCCAGCAGTGGACAGGGGGCTGAAGCTTTCTTT.

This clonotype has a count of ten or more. CDR3 DNA: TGCGCCAGCAGCCCCGATCCGGCAGGGGGGACAGATACGCAGTATTTT. It specifies CASSPDPAGGTDTQYF. This chain uses TRBV5-1 with TRBJ2-3; a weak D match, TRBD1 (7 bases). The CDR3 sequence is 16 residues long. The germline V gene encodes CDR1 SGHRS and CDR2 YFSETQ. V gave up 4 bases and J gave up 3 bases, with 18 bases separating them.

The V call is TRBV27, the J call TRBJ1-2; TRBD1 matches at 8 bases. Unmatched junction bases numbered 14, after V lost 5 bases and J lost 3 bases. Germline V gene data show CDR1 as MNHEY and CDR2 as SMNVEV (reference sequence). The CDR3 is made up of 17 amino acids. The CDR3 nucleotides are TGTGCCAGCAGTGGGGCCCGACAGGGGCGCAGGGACTATGGCTACACCTTC. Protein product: CASSGARQGRRDYGYTF.

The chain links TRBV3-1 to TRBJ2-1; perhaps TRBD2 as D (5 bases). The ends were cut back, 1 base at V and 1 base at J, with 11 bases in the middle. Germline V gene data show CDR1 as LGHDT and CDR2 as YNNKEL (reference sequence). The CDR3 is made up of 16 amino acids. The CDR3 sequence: CASSQGSGISYNEQFF. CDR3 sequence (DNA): TGTGCCAGCAGCCAAGGGAGCGGAATTTCCTACAATGAGCAGTTCTTC.

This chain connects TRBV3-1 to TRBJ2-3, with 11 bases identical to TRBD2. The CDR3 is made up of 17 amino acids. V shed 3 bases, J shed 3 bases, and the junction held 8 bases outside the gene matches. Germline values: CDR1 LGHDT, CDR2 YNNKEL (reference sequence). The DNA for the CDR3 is TGTGCCAGCAGCCAGTCCCGACTAGCGGGGTATACAGATACGCAGTATTTT. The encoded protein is CASSQSRLAGYTDTQYF.

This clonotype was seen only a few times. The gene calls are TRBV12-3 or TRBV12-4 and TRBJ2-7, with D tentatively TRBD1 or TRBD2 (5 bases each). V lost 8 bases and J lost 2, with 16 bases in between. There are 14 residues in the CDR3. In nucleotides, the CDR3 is TGTGCCAGCTCTTGGGGGAAGATAACCTACGAGCAGTACTTC. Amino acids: CASSWGKITYEQYF.

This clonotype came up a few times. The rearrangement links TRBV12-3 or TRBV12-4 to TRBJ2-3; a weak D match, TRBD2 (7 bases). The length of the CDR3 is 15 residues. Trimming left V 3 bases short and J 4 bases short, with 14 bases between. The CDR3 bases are TGTGCCAGCAGTTTCGGGCAGGGGAGGGCAGATACGCAGTATTTT. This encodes CASSFGQGRADTQYF.

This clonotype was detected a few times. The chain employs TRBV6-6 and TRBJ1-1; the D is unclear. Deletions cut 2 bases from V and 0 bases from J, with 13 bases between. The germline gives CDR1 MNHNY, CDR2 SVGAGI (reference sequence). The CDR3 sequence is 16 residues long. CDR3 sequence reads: CASSYPGLRVNTEAFF. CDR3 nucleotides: TGTGCCAGCAGTTACCCCGGCCTCCGGGTGAACACTGAAGCTTTCTTT.